This T cell receptor beta chain derives from a study of beta chain features in type 1 diabetes (dated by TCRdb to the late 2010s). Study-level background: Mean age, gender distribution, total cell number and subset yield did not differ between patients and healthy donors. A total of 85 million to 110 million sorted cells were examined across all samples, and RNA yield correlated strongly with the number of cells per subset. The study compared TCRB repertoires of sorted circulating CD4+ T cell subsets between recently diagnosed type 1 diabetes patients and matched healthy donors. Regulatory and stem cell-like memory subsets were obtained from only 8 patients and roughly eight healthy donors, while naive and central memory subsets were obtained from all 30 or so donors. Overall study results and their limits: Because cDNA was sequenced instead of genomic DNA, activated cells with high expression could be over-represented, although the groups did not differ in activation or CD3 levels. At VDJ recombination sites, type 1 diabetes patients had fewer insertions and more deleted nucleotides, which implies abnormalities in thymic rearrangement. Because the HLA sub-analyses included only small numbers of individuals, any influence of HLA type on TCRB rearrangement was left unresolved. A moderate but significant shortening of TCRB CDR3 length was observed in type 1 diabetes patients in all four CD4+ subsets. PCR might favor shorter templates, but patient and control samples were amplified and corrected together, so any skew would affect both groups equally. Naive, central memory and regulatory TCRB repertoires appeared to be more alike among patients than among healthy donors.

The entire amount of isolated RNA was reverse transcribed using the High Capacity cDNA Reverse Transcription Kit, so the sequenced TCRB transcripts were expressed ones. Naive, central memory and regulatory T cell samples underwent deep immunoSEQ sequencing, averaging roughly 3.5 million total reads per sample. Sorted cells were lysed in RLT buffer, and RNA was extracted using DNase-treated RNeasy Micro or Mini kits according to cell number. Each cell subset was processed on its own to prevent cross-contamination, while patient and healthy donor samples were processed together. The immunoSEQ multiplex PCR was used to amplify TCRB sequences from cDNA, yielding 87-bp fragments that span the CDR3 region. The amplicons were sequenced using the Illumina HiSeq platform. The paper's data handling went like this. Synthetic template baselines were used to correct PCR bias computationally, reads within Hamming distance 2 were collapsed, and singletons that could not be merged were discarded. Reads were aligned against IMGT to assign V, D and J genes, CDR3 length and insertions or deletions at six rearrangement sites. Within each subset, clonotype counts were normalized to sorted cell number, and only after that were true diversity and Gini coefficients computed with the tcR R package. The overlap coefficient, calculated on TCRB nucleotide sequences, was used to measure repertoire sharing. TCRdb took this table from immuneACCESS and kept in-frame rearrangements with V and J called. Such tables lack part of the clones; where checked against another copy, unresolved V genes explain under half of the gap, and the rest is unexplained. The V and J calls and clone size are taken from that table; D and trimming were inferred from the DNA. For this sample there are 100,000 to 150,000 clones; roughly 17% appear just once. The ten most abundant clones make up 2.6% of the sample.

Each donor gave one peripheral blood draw, averaging about 120 mL, which was collected into heparinised tubes. A BD FACSAria II and a panel including CD45RO, CCR7, CD25, CD127, CD95 and CD27 were used to sort naive, central memory, regulatory and stem cell-like memory CD4+ T cells. A purity above 95% was achieved for all sorted populations. PBMCs were separated immediately by Lymphoprep density gradient centrifugation and were stained directly, without being cultured. Samples were stained and sorted in pairs, with one healthy donor and one patient per experiment, so that batch effects were minimized. About this clone: Its target antigen remains unknown. No base quality information exists; no much larger clone differs at one position.

This receptor was obtained from a man between 18 and 29 years old with type 1 diabetes. Material: central memory CD4+ T cells from blood.

The sequenced DNA: TGTGCCAGCAGCTCACAGGTTTACACAGATACGCAGTATTTT. Translated, it reads CASSSQVYTDTQYF. This receptor chain uses TRBV5-6 and TRBJ2-3, and perhaps TRBD1 as D gene, on 5 matching bases. CDR1 and CDR2, looked up from the germline V gene, are SGHDT and YYEEEE. Inclusive of the bounding cysteine and phenylalanine, the CDR3 is 14 residues long. The only DNA kept is the CDR3, 42 bases in frame from the first base. V is reduced by 3 bases and J by 2 bases, leaving a spacing of 10 bases between them.